The 24 T cell receptor beta chains below were found in one sample sequenced in a study of beta chain features in type 1 diabetes. Since all of the isolated RNA was reverse transcribed, expressed TCRB transcripts were what got sequenced. Profiled with immunoSEQ multiplex PCR; TCRdb holds only in-frame clones, not every one. The sample includes roughly 140,000 clones, over 7.5% of them seen just once. Sample: central memory CD4+ T cells from blood. These receptors were obtained from a young man in good health.

This chain joins TRBV19 and TRBJ1-5; 7 positions match TRBD1. CDR3 size: 15 residues. Germline V CDR1 and CDR2: LNHDA, SQIVND (reference sequence). The V gene end was trimmed by 2 bases and the J gene end by 2 bases; junction bases not matched to a gene: 3. Written as DNA, the CDR3 is TGTGCCAGTAGTATAACAGGGGATGGCAATCAGCCCCAGCATTTT. Encoded protein: CASSITGDGNQPQHF.

This clone was recorded a few times. The rearrangement links TRBV13 to TRBJ1-2; 7 bases map to TRBD1. There are 15 residues in the CDR3. The germline V gene has CDR1 PRHDT and CDR2 FYEKMQ (reference sequence). Germline trimming cut 1 base from V and 0 bases from J; bases unmatched to any gene: 2. The CDR3 DNA reads as TGTGCCAGCAGCTTAGAGGACAGGACTAACTATGGCTACACCTTC. It is translated as CASSLEDRTNYGYTF.

This clone was detected many times. The chain is built from TRBV27 and TRBJ2-4, with TRBD1 matching 11 bases. Germline CDR1 MNHEY, CDR2 SMNVEV (reference sequence). The CDR3 is made up of 15 amino acids. The trim removed 3 bases at V and 7 bases at J, leaving 5 bases unmatched. CDR3 DNA: TGTGCCAGCAGTTTTGTTTGGGACAGGGGGAACATTCAGTACTTC. Its translation is CASSFVWDRGNIQYF.

Ten or more counts support this clone. The chain has TRBV29-1 and TRBJ1-5; possible D gene TRBD1, 5 bases. The CDR3 is 13 residues long. CDR1 and CDR2 from the germline V gene are SQVTM and ANQGSEA. V was pared by 7 bases and J by 7 bases, with 17 bases between. This CDR3 is CSARWGESQPQHF. The CDR3 coding sequence is TGCAGCGCCCGCTGGGGGGAATCACAGCCCCAGCATTTT.

This clone was counted a few times. This chain joins TRBV11-2 and TRBJ2-3; 7 bases line up with TRBD2. Germline V gene data show CDR1 as SGHAT and CDR2 as FQNNGV. The CDR3 is 15 amino acids. After removal of 6 bases from V and 2 bases from J, the junction contained 8 bases not matched to a gene. The CDR3 DNA reads as TGTGCCAGCAGACAATGGCGGGGGAACACAGATACGCAGTATTTT. It specifies CASRQWRGNTDTQYF.

The J gene is TRBJ2-1, the V gene TRBV18, with a tentative D call TRBD2 (7 bases). Deletions cut 4 bases from V and 8 bases from J, with 15 bases between. The CDR3 loop spans 14 amino acids. From germline, CDR1 is KGHSH and CDR2 LQKENI. The DNA of the CDR3 is TGTGCCAGCTCACAGGGGGACTATCACTATGAGCAGTTCTTC. Its translation is CASSQGDYHYEQFF.

This clone was found a few times. The chain recombines TRBV9 with TRBJ2-1; 9 bases map to TRBD1. CDR3 length: 15 residues. The J segment lost 7 bases and the V segment lost 4 bases, leaving 9 bases of the junction unmatched. Germline CDR1 and CDR2: SGDLS and YYNGEE. The CDR3 loop reads CASSQRGQGGNEQFF. The CDR3 nucleotides are TGTGCCAGCAGCCAAAGGGGACAGGGCGGGAATGAGCAGTTCTTC.

The rearrangement links TRBV4-3 to TRBJ2-3; the match to TRBD2 covers 11 bases. The CDR3 contains 17 residues. The ends lost 5 bases at V and 4 bases at J; junction bases unmatched: 11. Per the germline V gene, CDR1 is LGHNA and CDR2 is YSLEER. The CDR3 region has the DNA TGCGCCAGCAGCTGGACGAGACTAGCGGGAATCGCAGATACGCAGTATTTT. It codes for CASSWTRLAGIADTQYF.

This chain uses TRBV27 with TRBJ2-2; TRBD2 aligns across 9 bases. The CDR3 has 15 residues. Germline trimming cut 4 bases from V and 5 bases from J; bases unmatched to any gene: 5. CDR1 MNHEY and CDR2 SMNVEV come from the germline V gene (reference sequence). In DNA, the CDR3 is TGTGCCAGCAGTTCCCCTGGACTAGCGACCGGGGAGCTGTTTTTT. Its translation: CASSSPGLATGELFF.

The chain couples TRBV30 to TRBJ1-5, with D hard to call. The V end lost 2 bases, the J end lost 1 base, and 6 bases lay between the germline ends. The CDR3 extends over 13 amino acids. Germline CDR1 is GTSNPN and CDR2 is SVGIG (reference sequence). The CDR3 is CAWSFRSNQPQHF. DNA of the CDR3: TGTGCCTGGAGTTTCAGGAGCAATCAGCCCCAGCATTTT. The full variable domain, in which reference TRBV30 and TRBJ1-5 provide the parts outside the CDR3, is SQTIHQWPATLVQPVGSPLSLECTVEGTSNPNLYWYRQAAGRGLQLLFYSVGIGQISSEVPQNLSASRPQDRQFILSSKKLLLSDSGFYLCAWSFRSNQPQHFGDGTRLSIL.

The V gene is TRBV5-5, the J gene TRBJ2-1; 9 positions match TRBD1. Per germline, CDR1 SGHKS and CDR2 YYEKEE (reference sequence). The CDR3 is 16 residues long. Losses at the gene ends were 4 bases for V and 0 bases for J; bases not matched to a gene: 5. The CDR3 here is CASSRLTGGSYNEQFF. CDR3 coding DNA: TGTGCCAGCAGCCGACTGACAGGGGGCTCCTACAATGAGCAGTTCTTC.

This clone was seen only a few times. V and J are TRBV7-2 and TRBJ1-4; the D gene is possibly TRBD1 (6 bases). Germline values: CDR1 SGHTA, CDR2 FQGNSA. Trimming stripped 3 bases from V and 3 bases from J, with 8 bases between. The CDR3 sequence is 14 residues long. The CDR3 DNA reads as TGTGCCAGCAGCTTGGGGGCAGCTAATGAAAAACTGTTTTTT. Its protein product is CASSLGAANEKLFF.

The chain couples TRBV5-1 to TRBJ1-2; D is possibly TRBD1 (6 bases). Germline CDR1 reads SGHRS; CDR2 reads YFSETQ. V lost 0 bases and J lost 2, with 8 bases in between. This CDR3 comprises 14 residues. The chain's CDR3 is CASSLGDRNYGYTF. In DNA form, the CDR3 reads TGCGCCAGCAGCTTGGGCGACAGGAACTATGGCTACACCTTC.

This clone has more than one count but fewer than ten. V gene TRBV19 combines with J gene TRBJ2-5; D is perhaps TRBD2 (6 bases). The CDR3 sequence is 14 residues long. Germline V gene data show CDR1 as LNHDA and CDR2 as SQIVND (reference sequence). Deletions cut 3 bases from V and 4 bases from J, with 12 bases between. The DNA for the CDR3 is TGTGCCAGTAGTATTGGTCAGGGAGGAGAGACCCAGTACTTC. Translated, it gives CASSIGQGGETQYF.

This clone was recorded a few times. The chain couples TRBV28 to TRBJ2-5; 10 bases agree with TRBD2. J was trimmed by 5 bases and V by 5 bases; bases with no gene match: 11. From germline, CDR1 is MDHEN and CDR2 SYDVKM. The CDR3 covers 16 residues. In DNA form, the CDR3 reads TGTGCCAGCAGTCCCCCACTAGCGGGAATCGGGGAGACCCAGTACTTC. Translating gives CASSPPLAGIGETQYF.

This clone showed up many times. This chain uses TRBV9 with TRBJ2-2; 11 nucleotides align to TRBD2. Trimming cost V 4 bases and J 0 bases; bases outside gene matches: 8. The germline CDR1 and CDR2 sequences are SGDLS and YYNGEE. This CDR3 spans 18 amino acids. CDR3 in amino acids: CASSLHLSGGANTGELFF. The CDR3 coding sequence is TGTGCCAGCAGCCTACACCTTAGCGGGGGGGCGAACACCGGGGAGCTGTTTTTT.

In its sample, this clone was seen a few times. The rearrangement joins TRBV28 to TRBJ1-5; D is ambiguous. The CDR3 is 10 amino acids. Germline CDR1 reads MDHEN; CDR2 reads SYDVKM. V lost 5 bases, J lost 7 bases, and 3 bases lay in between. CDR3 nucleotide sequence: TGTGCCAGCAGTCGGCAGCCCCAGCATTTT. Residues: CASSRQPQHF.

V and J are TRBV10-3 and TRBJ1-5; the match to TRBD1 covers 8 bases. Germline V CDR1 and CDR2: ENHRY, SYGVKD. Unmatched junction bases numbered 6, after V lost 5 bases and J lost 0 bases. CDR3 length: 16 residues. CDR3 bases: TGTGCCATCAGTTCCAGGGGGCTGGATAGCAATCAGCCCCAGCATTTT. Translated, it gives CAISSRGLDSNQPQHF.

This clone was seen only a few times. V is TRBV11-2 and J is TRBJ1-1, with no clear D. In germline, CDR1 is SGHAT, CDR2 FQNNGV. This CDR3 has 15 residues. Trimming took off 1 base at V and 3 bases at J, with 12 bases between the two ends. Here the CDR3 DNA reads TGTGCCAGCAGCTTAGCCTCCCTCCTCGACACTGAAGCTTTCTTT. Translated: CASSLASLLDTEAFF.

This clone was recorded many times. The chain employs TRBV27 and TRBJ2-7; D perhaps matches TRBD2 (6 bases). The CDR3 has 11 residues. Trimming stripped 9 bases from V and 4 bases from J, with 10 bases between. CDR1 and CDR2 (germline): MNHEY, SMNVEV (reference sequence). The CDR3 protein is CARLGTYEQYF. CDR3 in DNA: TGTGCCAGGTTAGGGACTTACGAGCAGTACTTC.

This clone came up many times. The V call is TRBV30, the J call TRBJ2-5; 7 bases align to TRBD1. Germline CDR1 and CDR2: GTSNPN and SVGIG (reference sequence). J lost 5 bases, V lost 3 bases, and 3 bases had no gene match. This CDR3 is built from 12 residues. DNA of the CDR3: TGTGCCTGGAGGACAGGGATCGAGACCCAGTACTTC. Protein product: CAWRTGIETQYF.

V and J are TRBV30 and TRBJ1-6; 9 positions match TRBD1. CDR3 length: 12 amino acids. CDR1 GTSNPN and CDR2 SVGIG come from the germline V gene (reference sequence). J lost 7 bases, V lost 5 bases, and 0 bases had no gene match. CDR3 sequence reads: CAWGTGNSPLHF. The CDR3 coding sequence is TGTGCCTGGGGGACAGGGAATTCACCCCTCCACTTT.

Ten or more counts support this clone. The chain combines TRBV13 with TRBJ1-2; 7 bases fit TRBD1. The junction had 9 bases not matched to a gene; V was cut back by 2 bases and J by 12 bases. Germline-derived CDR1 and CDR2 are PRHDT and FYEKMQ (reference sequence). This CDR3 is 13 amino acids long. For the CDR3, the DNA is TGTGCCAGCAGCTTATGGGGACAGTTGATAGACACCTTC. It codes for CASSLWGQLIDTF.

The V and J genes are TRBV28 and TRBJ2-7, with 9 positions matching TRBD2. The germline V gene has CDR1 MDHEN and CDR2 SYDVKM. With V trimmed by 10 bases and J by 4 bases, 17 bases remained unmatched. This CDR3 region has 16 residues. The CDR3 spells CATRRGGASGAYEQYF. The DNA of the CDR3 is TGTGCCACCAGGAGGGGGGGGGCTAGCGGGGCATACGAGCAGTACTTC.